The source of this T cell receptor (beta chain) is a study of blood T cell repertoires in COVID-19. Study as a whole: Some COVID-19 samples were acute and others convalescent; all came from the United States, Italy and Spain. Sample material is recorded as cDNA or gDNA derived from T cells, B-cell-depleted T cells, or PBMCs.

With 1 base clipped from V and 6 bases from J, the junction kept 3 bases outside the gene matches. Per the germline V gene, CDR1 is SGHDN and CDR2 is FVKESK. CDR3 length: 13 residues. Per the original methods: By means of reference gene primer amplification, nucleated cell counts were estimated. Method: immunoSEQ multiplex PCR; TCRdb's copy keeps in-frame clones and lacks some. The V and J calls and clone size were taken over from that table, and D and trimming were inferred from the DNA. The sample records 150,000 to 180,000 clones, about 89% being singletons. This sequence originates from a man aged 45-65 years with acute or convalescent COVID-19. The sequencing sample was made of peripheral blood. The rearrangement uses TRBV14 and TRBJ2-7; 7 nucleotides match TRBD1. CDR3 sequence (DNA): TGTGCCAGCAGCCAAGTCTCAGGGGGCGAGCAGTACTTC. This gives the protein CASSQVSGGEQYF.